Listed below are T cell receptor beta chains from one sample, sequenced in a study of CD8 T cells in ankylosing spondylitis. TCRdb called the 5' RACE reads again in MiXCR, with one record for every CDR3 protein. The sample shows 800,000 to 900,000 distinct CDR3 sequences, approximately 12% of them seen only once. Sequencing was carried out using blood, either unsorted or a sorted T cell fraction (not recorded which). These receptors all come from a male donor with ankylosing spondylitis. CDR3s include the opening cysteine and the closing phenylalanine or tryptophan. The D gene is left open where the match is weak. A row's size may be missing; if present it is once, few, many or a size class.

j_call clone_size d_call v_call cdr3_nt cdr3_aa
TRBJ2-7 - TRBD1 TRBV18 TGTGCCAGCTCTCCCGGACAGGCGATCGGCTACGAGCAGTACTTC CASSPGQAIGYEQYF
TRBJ1-3 few - TRBV6-5 TGTGCCAGCAGTTACTCGAGTATCGAGGCCGGAAACACCATATATTTT CASSYSSIEAGNTIYF
TRBJ2-7 once - TRBV28 TGTGCCAGCGGTTCCTGGGGGGACCTCTACGAGCAGTACTTC CASGSWGDLYEQYF
TRBJ1-2 - - TRBV4-2 TGTGCCAGCAGCCAAGGTTACAGCGACCACTATGGCTACACCTTC CASSQGYSDHYGYTF
TRBJ1-4 - - TRBV20-1 TGCAGTGCCCATAGGACAGAAAAACTGTTTTTT CSAHRTEKLFF
TRBJ1-3 few TRBD1 TRBV6-5 TGTGCCAGCAGTTACTCCTATCCGGGACAGGGAAACACCATATATTTT CASSYSYPGQGNTIYF
TRBJ2-7 few - TRBV9 TGTGCCAGCAGCGTGGGAACCGGGACGGATTACTACGAGCAGTACTTC CASSVGTGTDYYEQYF
TRBJ2-7 - - TRBV12-3/TRBV12-4 TGTGCCAGCAGACTGGGGACGGTCGAGCAGTACTTC CASRLGTVEQYF
TRBJ1-2 - - TRBV5-4 TGTGCCAGCAGCTTAGGCCTTTTATTTGGGGCCGAAGGCTACACCTTC CASSLGLLFGAEGYTF
TRBJ2-2 few - TRBV6-1 TGTGCCAGCAGTCTCTTTGGGGATGGGAACGGGGAGCTGTTTTTT CASSLFGDGNGELFF
TRBJ1-1 - TRBD1 TRBV10-3 TGTGCCACCGCCCGGGACAGGGGGCTGAGGGCTTTCTTT CATARDRGLRAFF
TRBJ2-3 - - TRBV7-2 TGTGCCAGCAGGCAGTATGGCAGCACAGATACGCAGTATTTT CASRQYGSTDTQYF
TRBJ2-1 many TRBD2 TRBV29-1 TGCAGCGGCCTAGCGGGGGGACCTTACAATGAGCAGTTCTTC CSGLAGGPYNEQFF
TRBJ2-4 - TRBD2 TRBV27 TGTGCCAGCAGTTCTCCTAGCGGGGGGGCGACAATGGCCAAAAACATTCAGTACTTC CASSSPSGGATMAKNIQYF
TRBJ1-1 - - TRBV5-6 TGTGCCAGCAGCTTGGCGTGGAGGTTGGACGCTTTCTTT CASSLAWRLDAFF
TRBJ2-7 - - TRBV27 TGTGCCAGCAGGCCGGACAGTGGCCACGAGCAGTACTTC CASRPDSGHEQYF
TRBJ2-5 - - TRBV6-2/TRBV6-3 TGTGCCAGCAGCCCAGACAGCGGGCGGTACCGTTTC CASSPDSGRYRF
TRBJ1-3 many - TRBV5-1 TGCGCCAGCAGCGTCTCAAGCGCCAGCTCTGGAAACACCATATATTTT CASSVSSASSGNTIYF
TRBJ2-1 - - TRBV20-1 TGCAGTGCTAGACCTCCCCCGAACAAGGAGCAGTTCTTC CSARPPPNKEQFF
TRBJ2-2 few TRBD2 TRBV9 TGTGCCAGTCAGCGGGGGATTCACGGGGAGCTGTTTTTT CASQRGIHGELFF
TRBJ1-2 few - TRBV7-2 TGTGCCAGCAGCTTAAACTGGGATGGCTACACCTTC CASSLNWDGYTF
TRBJ2-1 - - TRBV20-1 TGCAGTGCACAGAAGACTCGTGAGCAGTTCTTC CSAQKTREQFF
TRBJ1-5 few - TRBV4-3 TGCGCCAGCAGCCAAGAGGGTAGCCAGCCCCAGCATTTT CASSQEGSQPQHF
TRBJ2-5 - TRBD2 TRBV7-9 TGTGCCAGCAGCTCCCGGACTAGCGGGCGGATGCGGACGACCCAGTACTTC CASSSRTSGRMRTTQYF
TRBJ2-1 few TRBD1 TRBV5-1 TGCGCCAGCAGCCCCGCCCGCAGGGGGCATGATAATGAGCAGTTCTTC CASSPARRGHDNEQFF
TRBJ2-1 many TRBD2 TRBV29-1 TGCAGCGTTGAAGAAAGAGCGGGAGGATACAATGAGCAGTTCTTC CSVEERAGGYNEQFF
TRBJ2-1 few - TRBV18 TGTGCCAGCTCCTTAAACCAGGACTCCGGGCAGTTCTTC CASSLNQDSGQFF
TRBJ2-7 - - TRBV15 TGTGCCACCGGAGGACTCGGGTCCGAGCAGTACTTC CATGGLGSEQYF
TRBJ2-5 - TRBD1 TRBV6-2/TRBV6-3 TGTGCCAGCGGGGACAGGTCGCAGGAGACCCAGTACTTC CASGDRSQETQYF
TRBJ2-4 few TRBD1 TRBV20-1 TGCAGTGCGCCCCGGACAGGGTTTAGCCAAATGTACATTCAGTACTTC CSAPRTGFSQMYIQYF
TRBJ2-5 many - TRBV29-1 TGCAGCTCAACAGGACAGTACCAAGAGACCCAGTACTTC CSSTGQYQETQYF
TRBJ2-7 - TRBD1 TRBV4-3 TGCGCCAGCAGCCGGGCAGGGGGCAACTACGAGCAGTACTTC CASSRAGGNYEQYF
TRBJ1-1 - - TRBV19 TGTGCCAGTAGTATTTCCGCTGCGAACACTGAAGCTTTCTTT CASSISAANTEAFF
TRBJ2-1 - TRBD2 TRBV20-1 TGCAGTGCTAGAGGGGCTAGCGGGCTAAGGGAGCAGTTCTTC CSARGASGLREQFF
TRBJ1-1 - - TRBV10-3 TGTGCCATCAGCGACATCGGCACTGAAGCTTTCTTT CAISDIGTEAFF
TRBJ1-1 - - TRBV12-3/TRBV12-4 TGTGCCAGCAGTACCTCTGACAGGCCGAACACTGAAGCTTTCTTT CASSTSDRPNTEAFF
TRBJ1-5 few TRBD1 TRBV20-1 TGCAGTGCTAGAGAACCAAGAAGGGGGCTGGATCAGCCCCAGCATTTT CSAREPRRGLDQPQHF
TRBJ1-4 - - TRBV4-2 TGTGCCAGCAGCCAAGACCCCTTTAGGGCGGAAGAAAAACTGTTTTTT CASSQDPFRAEEKLFF
TRBJ2-4 few TRBD1 TRBV15 TGTGCCACCAGCAGATCCGGACAGGGATTAGCCAAAAACATTCAGTACTTC CATSRSGQGLAKNIQYF
TRBJ1-1 - - TRBV11-3 TGTGCCAGCAGCTTAGGCATGGGGTCTGAAGCTTTCTTT CASSLGMGSEAFF
TRBJ2-1 many TRBD1 TRBV7-7 TGTGCTAGCAGCTTAGGGACAGGGGGCGATGAGCAGTTCTTC CASSLGTGGDEQFF
TRBJ2-2 - - TRBV20-1 TGCAGTGCTAGAATCGGGGCCGCGAACACCGGGGAGCTGTTTTTT CSARIGAANTGELFF
TRBJ1-2 - - TRBV5-4 TGTGCCAGCAGCTTCGGGACGGCCACCTGGGGCTACACCTTC CASSFGTATWGYTF
TRBJ2-1 - TRBD2 TRBV20-1 TGCAGTGCTTACACCCACGGCCTAGCGGGATCCTCCTACAATGAGCAGTTCTTC CSAYTHGLAGSSYNEQFF
TRBJ2-1 few TRBD2 TRBV20-1 TGCAGTGCTGTCAGACTAGCGGGAGAGTTTTACAATGAGCAGTTCTTC CSAVRLAGEFYNEQFF
TRBJ2-1 - - TRBV12-3/TRBV12-4 TGTGCCAGCACCGCGAGACTTTTAGGTGGCTCCTACAATGAGCAGTTCTTC CASTARLLGGSYNEQFF
TRBJ2-1 many - TRBV5-1 TGCGCCAGCAGCTTGGTGGGGAGCTCCTACAATGAGCAGTTCTTC CASSLVGSSYNEQFF
TRBJ2-7 few TRBD2 TRBV4-1 TGCGCCAGCAGCCCACGCTCCAGCGGGAGGGCACCCTACGAGCAGTACTTC CASSPRSSGRAPYEQYF
TRBJ2-5 - - TRBV29-1 TGCAGCGTTGCCTTGGAGACCCAGTACTTC CSVALETQYF
TRBJ1-5 - - TRBV5-6 TGTGCCAGCAGCTTCTCGGATTATAGCAATCAGCCCCAGCATTTT CASSFSDYSNQPQHF
TRBJ1-4 few - TRBV5-1 TGCGCCAGCAGCGTATCGGGGTTGAATGAAAAACTGTTTTTT CASSVSGLNEKLFF
TRBJ2-7 - - TRBV5-6 TGTGCCAGCAGCTTGGTTTGGAATAACGAGCAGTACTTC CASSLVWNNEQYF
TRBJ2-1 - TRBD2 TRBV29-1 TGCAGCGTGGTGACTAGCGGGAGATATTCCTACAATGAGCAGTTCTTC CSVVTSGRYSYNEQFF